This TCR beta chain was captured by sequencing in a study of patients and donors after allogeneic stem cell transplantation. V was cut by 8 bases and J by 5 bases, with 7 bases left in between. This CDR3 region has 11 residues. TCRdb recomputed calls from the RT-PCR reads with MiXCR, one row per CDR3 protein. The top ten hold 20% to 30% of the sample, which has some 160,000 distinct CDR3 sequences, more than 20% seen once. Sequencing input: blood, either unsorted or a sorted T cell fraction (not recorded which). V and J are TRBV12-3 or TRBV12-4 and TRBJ1-3; tentatively, D is TRBD1 (5 bases). This TCR was sampled from a human donor who was either an allogeneic HSCT recipient or a stem cell or donor lymphocyte infusion donor (not recorded which). It is not recorded whose cells these are; they may come from a transplant donor. CDR3 loop: CASGTRNTIYF. In DNA form, the CDR3 reads TGTGCCAGCGGGACGAGAAACACCATATATTTT.